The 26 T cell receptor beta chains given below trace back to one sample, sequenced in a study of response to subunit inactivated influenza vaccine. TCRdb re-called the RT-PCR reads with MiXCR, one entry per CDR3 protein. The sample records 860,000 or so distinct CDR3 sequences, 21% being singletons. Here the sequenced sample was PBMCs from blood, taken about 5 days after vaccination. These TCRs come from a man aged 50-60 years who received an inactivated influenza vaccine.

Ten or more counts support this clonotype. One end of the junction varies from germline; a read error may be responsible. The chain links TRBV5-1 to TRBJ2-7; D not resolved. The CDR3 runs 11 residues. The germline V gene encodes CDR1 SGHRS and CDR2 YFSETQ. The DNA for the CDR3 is TGTGCCAGCCGTCTAACCTACGAGCAGTACTTC. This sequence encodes CASRLTYEQYF. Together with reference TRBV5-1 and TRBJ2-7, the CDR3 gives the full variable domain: KAGVTQTPRYLIKTRGQQVTLSCSPISGHRSVSWYQQTPGQGLQFLFEYFSETQRNKGNFPGRFSGRQFSNSRSEMNVSTLELGDSALYLCASRLTYEQYFGPGTRLTVT.

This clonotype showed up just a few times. CDR3 nucleotides: TGTGCCAGCAGTCTCTACAGGAATTTTTTGACGTACGAGCAGTACTTC. Encoded protein: CASSLYRNFLTYEQYF. V usage is TRBV5-5 and J usage is TRBJ2-7; maybe TRBD1 (5 bases). Germline V lookup: CDR1 SGHKS, CDR2 YYEKEE (reference sequence). Between the trimmed V and J ends, which lost 5 bases and 4 bases, there was a span of 22 bases. The CDR3 contains 16 residues.

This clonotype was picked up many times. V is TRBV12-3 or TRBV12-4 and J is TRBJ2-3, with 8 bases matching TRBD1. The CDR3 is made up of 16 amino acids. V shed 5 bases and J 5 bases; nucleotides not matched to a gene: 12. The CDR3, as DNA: TGTGCCAGCAGTCGATACCGGGACAGGAGGGAAGATACGCAGTATTTT. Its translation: CASSRYRDRREDTQYF.

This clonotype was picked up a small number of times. The CDR3 loop is CASSFSHRGYGYTF. The CDR3 bases are TGTGCCAGCAGTTTTTCTCACAGGGGGTATGGCTACACCTTC. The chain employs TRBV12-3 or TRBV12-4 and TRBJ1-2, with 8 bases fitting TRBD1. J was trimmed by 5 bases and V by 3 bases; bases with no gene match: 5. CDR3 length: 14 residues.

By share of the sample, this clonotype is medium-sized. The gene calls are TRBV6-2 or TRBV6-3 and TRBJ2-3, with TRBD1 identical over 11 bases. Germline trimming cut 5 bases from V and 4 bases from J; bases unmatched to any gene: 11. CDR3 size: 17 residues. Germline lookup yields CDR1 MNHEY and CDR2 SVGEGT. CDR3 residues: CASSPTTPGQGADTQYF. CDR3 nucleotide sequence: TGTGCCAGCAGTCCTACCACTCCGGGACAGGGGGCAGATACGCAGTATTTT.

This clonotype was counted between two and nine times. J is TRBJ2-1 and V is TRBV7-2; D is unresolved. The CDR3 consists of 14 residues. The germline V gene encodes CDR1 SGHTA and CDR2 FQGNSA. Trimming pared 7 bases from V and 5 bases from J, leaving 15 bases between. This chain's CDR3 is CASTPQGGNNEQFF. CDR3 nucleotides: TGTGCCAGCACTCCCCAAGGCGGTAACAATGAGCAGTTCTTC. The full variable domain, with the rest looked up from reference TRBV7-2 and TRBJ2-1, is GAGVSQSPSNKVTEKGKDVELRCDPISGHTALYWYRQSLGQGLEFLIYFQGNSAPDKSGLPSDRFSAERTGGSVSTLTIQRTQQEDSAVYLCASTPQGGNNEQFFGPGTRLTVL.

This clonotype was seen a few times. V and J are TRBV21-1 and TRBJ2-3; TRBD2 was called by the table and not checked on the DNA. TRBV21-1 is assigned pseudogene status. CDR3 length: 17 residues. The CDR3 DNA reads TGTGCCAGCAGCACCCCCGGGACTAGCAGTAGCACAGATACGCAGTATTTT. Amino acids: CASSTPGTSSSTDTQYF.

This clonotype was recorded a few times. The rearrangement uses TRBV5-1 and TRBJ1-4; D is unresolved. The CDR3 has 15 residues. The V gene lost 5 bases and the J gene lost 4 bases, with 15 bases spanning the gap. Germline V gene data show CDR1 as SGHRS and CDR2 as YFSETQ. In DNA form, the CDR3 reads TGCGCCAGCAGTGTCGGTGGAGGCCTTAATGAAAAACTGTTTTTT. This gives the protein CASSVGGGLNEKLFF.

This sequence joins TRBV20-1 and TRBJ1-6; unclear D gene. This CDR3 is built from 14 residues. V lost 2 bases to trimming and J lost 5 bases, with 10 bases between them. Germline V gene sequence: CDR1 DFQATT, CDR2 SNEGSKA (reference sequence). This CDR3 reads CSARKGGNNSPLHF. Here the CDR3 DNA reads TGCAGTGCTAGAAAGGGAGGCAATAATTCACCCCTCCACTTT.

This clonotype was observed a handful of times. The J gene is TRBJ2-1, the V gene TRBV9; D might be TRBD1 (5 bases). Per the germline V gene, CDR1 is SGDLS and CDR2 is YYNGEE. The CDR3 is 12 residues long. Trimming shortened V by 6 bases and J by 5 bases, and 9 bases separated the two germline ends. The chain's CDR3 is CASNGANNEQFF. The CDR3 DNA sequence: TGTGCCAGCAATGGGGCAAACAATGAGCAGTTCTTC.

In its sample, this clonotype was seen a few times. The CDR3 region is CASSLGSGGYYEQYF. In DNA form, the CDR3 reads TGTGCCAGCAGTTTAGGGTCAGGGGGATACTACGAGCAGTACTTC. This sequence joins TRBV12-3 or TRBV12-4 and TRBJ2-7; TRBD1 matches 7 bases. This CDR3 is built from 15 residues. V was pared by 1 base and J by 3 bases, with 6 bases of the junction left unmatched.

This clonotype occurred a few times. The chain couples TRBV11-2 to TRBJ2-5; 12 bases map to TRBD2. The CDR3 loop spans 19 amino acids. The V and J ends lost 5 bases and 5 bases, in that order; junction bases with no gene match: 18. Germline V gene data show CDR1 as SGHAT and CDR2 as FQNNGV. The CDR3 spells CASSPTASGGALVVETQYF. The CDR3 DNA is TGTGCCAGCAGCCCGACGGCTAGCGGGGGGGCCCTGGTAGTTGAGACCCAGTACTTC.

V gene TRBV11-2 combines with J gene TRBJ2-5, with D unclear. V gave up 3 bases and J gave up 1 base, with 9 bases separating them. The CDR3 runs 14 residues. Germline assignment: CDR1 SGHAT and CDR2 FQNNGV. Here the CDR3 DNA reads TGTGCCAGCAGCTTCAGAGTGGCCCAAGAGACCCAGTACTTC. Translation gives CASSFRVAQETQYF.

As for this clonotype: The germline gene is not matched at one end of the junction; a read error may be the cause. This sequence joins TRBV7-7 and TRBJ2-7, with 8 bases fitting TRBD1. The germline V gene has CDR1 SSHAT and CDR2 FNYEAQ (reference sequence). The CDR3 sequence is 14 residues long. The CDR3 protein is CASSPGQGYDEQYF. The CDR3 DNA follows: TGTGCTAGCAGCCCAGGACAGGGCTACGACGAGCAGTACTTC.

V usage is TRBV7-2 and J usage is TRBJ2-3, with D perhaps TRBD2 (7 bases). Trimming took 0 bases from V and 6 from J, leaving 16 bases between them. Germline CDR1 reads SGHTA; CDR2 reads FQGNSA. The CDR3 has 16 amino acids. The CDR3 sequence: CASSLAGGPRSDTQYF. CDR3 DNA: TGTGCCAGCAGCTTAGCGGGGGGGCCTCGATCCGATACGCAGTATTTT.

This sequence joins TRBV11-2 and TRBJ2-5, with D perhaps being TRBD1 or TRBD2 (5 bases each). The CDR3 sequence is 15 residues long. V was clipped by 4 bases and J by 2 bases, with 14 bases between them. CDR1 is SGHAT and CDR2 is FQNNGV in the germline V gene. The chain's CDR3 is CASSSPGPRQETQYF. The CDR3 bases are TGTGCCAGCAGCTCCCCGGGACCTAGACAAGAGACCCAGTACTTC. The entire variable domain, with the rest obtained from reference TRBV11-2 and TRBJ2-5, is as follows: EAGVAQSPRYKIIEKRQSVAFWCNPISGHATLYWYQQILGQGPKLLIQFQNNGVVDDSQLPKDRFSAERLKGVDSTLKIQPAKLEDSAVYLCASSSPGPRQETQYFGPGTRLLVL.

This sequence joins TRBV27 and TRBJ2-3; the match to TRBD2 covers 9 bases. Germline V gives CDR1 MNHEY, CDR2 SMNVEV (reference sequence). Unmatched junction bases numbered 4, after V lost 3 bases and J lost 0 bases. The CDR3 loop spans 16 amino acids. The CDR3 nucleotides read TGTGCCAGCAGTTTGACTAGCGGCCTGAGCACAGATACGCAGTATTTT. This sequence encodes CASSLTSGLSTDTQYF.

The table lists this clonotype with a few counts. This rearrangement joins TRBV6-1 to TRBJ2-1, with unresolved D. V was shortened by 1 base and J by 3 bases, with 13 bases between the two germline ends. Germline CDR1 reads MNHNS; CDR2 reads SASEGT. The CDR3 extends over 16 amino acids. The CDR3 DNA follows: TGTGCCAGCAGTGAAGGAGGCAACCAATACTACAATGAGCAGTTCTTC. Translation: CASSEGGNQYYNEQFF.

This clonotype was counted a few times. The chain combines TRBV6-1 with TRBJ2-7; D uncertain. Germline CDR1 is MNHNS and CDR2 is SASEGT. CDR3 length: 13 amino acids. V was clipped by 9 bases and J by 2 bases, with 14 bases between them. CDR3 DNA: TGTGCCAGTAGAGGCGTTGGGACCTACGAGCAGTACTTC. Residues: CASRGVGTYEQYF.

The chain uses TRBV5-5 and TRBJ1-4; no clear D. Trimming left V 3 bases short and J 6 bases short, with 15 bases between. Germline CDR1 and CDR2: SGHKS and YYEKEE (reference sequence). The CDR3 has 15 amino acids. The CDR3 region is CASSSSGAEYEKLFF. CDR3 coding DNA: TGTGCCAGCAGCTCTTCGGGAGCAGAGTATGAAAAACTGTTTTTT.

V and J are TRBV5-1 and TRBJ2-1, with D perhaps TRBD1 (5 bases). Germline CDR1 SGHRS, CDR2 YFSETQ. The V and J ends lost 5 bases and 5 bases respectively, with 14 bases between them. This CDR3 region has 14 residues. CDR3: CASRAQGLDNEQFF. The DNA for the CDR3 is TGCGCCAGCAGAGCTCAGGGTTTGGACAATGAGCAGTTCTTC.

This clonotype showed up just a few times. CDR3 sequence reads: CSALTSRSINEQFF. The CDR3 nucleotides read TGCAGTGCTCTGACTAGTCGTAGTATTAATGAGCAGTTCTTC. The chain combines TRBV20-1 with TRBJ2-1; maybe TRBD2 (6 bases). The CDR3 totals 14 residues. V gave up 5 bases and J gave up 7 bases, with 18 bases separating them. Germline V gene sequence: CDR1 DFQATT, CDR2 SNEGSKA (reference sequence).

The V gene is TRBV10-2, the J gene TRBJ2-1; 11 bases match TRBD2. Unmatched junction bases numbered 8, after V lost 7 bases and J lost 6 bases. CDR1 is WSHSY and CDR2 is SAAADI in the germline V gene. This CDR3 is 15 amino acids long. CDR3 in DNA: TGCGCCAGCAAGCTGTTAGCGGGAGGGTCCAATGAGCAGTTCTTC. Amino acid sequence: CASKLLAGGSNEQFF.

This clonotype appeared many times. The CDR3 loop is CASSVRQGYEQYF. The CDR3 nucleotides are TGTGCCAGCAGCGTACGACAGGGCTACGAGCAGTACTTC. The chain couples TRBV12-3 or TRBV12-4 to TRBJ2-7, with 7 bases identical to TRBD1. The V segment lost 6 bases and the J segment 3 bases; nucleotides outside the gene matches: 5. This CDR3 is built from 13 residues.

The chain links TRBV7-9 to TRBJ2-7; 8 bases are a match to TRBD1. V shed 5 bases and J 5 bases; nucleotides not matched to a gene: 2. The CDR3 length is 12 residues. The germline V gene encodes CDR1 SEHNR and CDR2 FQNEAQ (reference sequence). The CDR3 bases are TGTGCCAGCAGCGGACAGGGCGACGAGCAGTACTTC. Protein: CASSGQGDEQYF.

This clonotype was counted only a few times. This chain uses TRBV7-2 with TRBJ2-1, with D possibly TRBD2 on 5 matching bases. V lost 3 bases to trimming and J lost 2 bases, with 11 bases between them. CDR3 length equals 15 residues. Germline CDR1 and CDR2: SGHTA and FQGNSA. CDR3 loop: CASSFGLIAYNEQFF. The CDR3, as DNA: TGTGCCAGCAGCTTTGGACTCATCGCCTACAATGAGCAGTTCTTC.